A single sample is the source of the 7 T cell receptor beta chains below, sequenced in a study of blood T cell repertoires in COVID-19. The repertoire was sequenced with immunoSEQ multiplex PCR; TCRdb's copy has only in-frame clones and lacks some. This table holds more than 250,000 clones, more than 75% found once. Sequenced input: peripheral blood. The source of these receptors is a woman in her forties or fifties with acute or convalescent COVID-19.

Comments on this clone: At one end the junction does not follow the germline gene, possibly because of a read error. The chain is built from TRBV5-4 and TRBJ1-2; 7 bases are a match to TRBD1. This CDR3 has 13 amino acids. The germline V gene has CDR1 SGHNT and CDR2 YYREEE (reference sequence). DNA of the CDR3: TGTGCCAGCAGTTTGGGACAGAACTATGGCTACACCTTC. Translating gives CASSLGQNYGYTF.

The chain couples TRBV19 to TRBJ2-1; 9 positions match TRBD2. The CDR3 is 16 residues long. Germline lookup yields CDR1 LNHDA and CDR2 SQIVND (reference sequence). V dropped 5 bases and J dropped 5; count of bases not matched to a gene: 10. CDR3 bases: TGTGCCAGTAGTGTGCGTGGGCTAGCGGGACACAATGAGCAGTTCTTC. Its protein is CASSVRGLAGHNEQFF. Full variable domain (missing parts from reference TRBV19 and TRBJ2-1): DGGITQSPKYLFRKEGQNVTLSCEQNLNHDAMYWYRQDPGQGLRLIYYSQIVNDFQKGDIAEGYSVSREKKESFPLTVTSAQKNPTAFYLCASSVRGLAGHNEQFFGPGTRLTVL.

This sequence joins TRBV18 and TRBJ1-1; 7 bases line up with TRBD1. After removal of 4 bases from V and 1 base from J, the junction contained 9 bases not matched to a gene. Per germline, CDR1 KGHSH and CDR2 LQKENI. The CDR3 has 16 amino acids. The CDR3 DNA reads TGTGCCAGCTCACAACAACAGGGGCAATGGAACACTGAAGCTTTCTTT. Translation: CASSQQQGQWNTEAFF.

This clone was seen once. This CDR3 is CASRGDYRYEQYF. The CDR3 bases are TGCGCCAGCAGGGGGGACTATCGCTACGAGCAGTACTTC. This sequence joins TRBV10-2 and TRBJ2-7, with 7 bases aligning to TRBD2. The CDR3 is 13 amino acids. Germline values: CDR1 WSHSY, CDR2 SAAADI. V shed 6 bases and J 3 bases; nucleotides not matched to a gene: 5.

The V gene is TRBV11-3, the J gene TRBJ2-3, with 7 bases lining up with TRBD2. This CDR3 has 17 residues. V was pared by 8 bases and J by 5 bases, with 19 bases of the junction left unmatched. Germline V gives CDR1 SGHNT, CDR2 YENEEA. CDR3 nucleotide sequence: TGTGCCAGCTTATCGGCGTTGCGGGAGTATAGGGGAGATACGCAGTATTTT. Protein sequence: CASLSALREYRGDTQYF. Full variable domain (missing parts from reference TRBV11-3 and TRBJ2-3): EAGVVQSPRYKIIEKKQPVAFWCNPISGHNTLYWYLQNLGQGPELLIRYENEEAVDDSQLPKDRFSAERLKGVDSTLKIQPAELGDSAVYLCASLSALREYRGDTQYFGPGTRLTVL.

The J gene is TRBJ2-7, the V gene TRBV5-1; D is perhaps TRBD2 (5 bases). CDR3 length: 15 amino acids. The germline V and J ends were trimmed by 4 bases and 0 bases, with 14 bases remaining between them. The V gene's germline CDR1 is SGHRS and CDR2 YFSETQ. DNA of the CDR3: TGCGCCAGCAGCCCCTGGACGGGGAGCTCCTACGAGCAGTACTTC. Encoded protein: CASSPWTGSSYEQYF.

V gene TRBV7-6 combines with J gene TRBJ2-7; 10 bases fit TRBD2. Unmatched junction bases numbered 5, after V lost 3 bases and J lost 0 bases. Germline-derived CDR1 and CDR2 are SGHVS and FNYEAQ. This CDR3 has 16 amino acids. The CDR3 reads CASSFGPSGSSYEQYF. CDR3 nucleotides: TGTGCCAGCAGCTTTGGCCCTAGCGGGAGCTCCTACGAGCAGTACTTC.